Listed here are 22 T cell receptor beta chains from one sample, sequenced in a study of OX40 agonist ivuxolimab in advanced cancers. Here immunoSEQ multiplex PCR was the method, and the copy in TCRdb shows in-frame clones only, minus some. In the table there are 45,000 to 65,000 clones, about 88% of which are singletons. Specimen: CD4+ or CD8+ T cells sorted from blood, collected in a trial of the OX40 agonist ivuxolimab. These receptors originate from an adult with an advanced solid tumor such as melanoma, head and neck, liver or kidney cancer.

The chain carries TRBV10-3 and TRBJ2-5; TRBD1 aligns across 10 bases. The CDR3 contains 13 residues. V gave up 2 bases and J gave up 12 bases; unmatched junction bases: 6. Germline-derived CDR1 and CDR2 are ENHRY and SYGVKD. The CDR3 loop reads CAISERGGQGKYF. The CDR3 DNA sequence: TGTGCCATCAGTGAGAGGGGGGGACAGGGGAAGTACTTC.

The chain links TRBV7-3 to TRBJ2-5; D remains ambiguous. The J call may be in error: the DNA end matches TRBJ2-7 better. The CDR3 is 13 amino acids. Germline V CDR1 and CDR2: SGHTA, FQGTGA. The CDR3 here is CASSPAPSYEQYF. For the CDR3, the DNA is TGTGCCAGCAGCCCCGCTCCCTCCTACGAGCAGTACTTC.

The chain links TRBV9 to TRBJ2-7; 7 nucleotides agree with TRBD1. CDR3 length equals 15 residues. With V trimmed by 3 bases and J by 2 bases, 8 bases remained unmatched. Germline V gives CDR1 SGDLS, CDR2 YYNGEE. The CDR3, as DNA: TGTGCCAGCAGCGCCCCTCGGGACAGCCCCTACGAGCAGTACTTC. This gives the protein CASSAPRDSPYEQYF.

The gene calls are TRBV7-3 and TRBJ2-7; the match to TRBD2 covers 10 bases. Germline CDR1 reads SGHTA; CDR2 reads FQGTGA. The CDR3 runs to 15 residues. V lost 2 bases to trimming and J lost 4 bases; unmatched junction nucleotides: 5. CDR3: CASSLEREGPYEQYF. The CDR3 DNA is TGTGCCAGCAGCTTAGAGCGGGAGGGCCCTTACGAGCAGTACTTC.

V usage is TRBV19 and J usage is TRBJ2-1, with D possibly being TRBD2 (5 bases). From germline, CDR1 is LNHDA and CDR2 SQIVND (reference sequence). V shed 1 base and J shed 0 bases, with 7 bases lying between them. The CDR3 loop spans 15 amino acids. Written as DNA, the CDR3 is TGTGCCAGTAGTATAGGGGAGCGCTCCTACAATGAGCAGTTCTTC. Translation: CASSIGERSYNEQFF.

V usage is TRBV5-1 and J usage is TRBJ2-7; D call uncertain. This CDR3 spans 14 amino acids. V was trimmed by 0 bases and J by 5 bases, leaving 12 bases between them. The germline CDR1 and CDR2 sequences are SGHRS and YFSETQ. The CDR3 DNA reads as TGCGCCAGCAGCTTGGGGGTAGGCTGGGACGAGCAGTACTTC. Encoded protein: CASSLGVGWDEQYF.

The V call is TRBV2, the J call TRBJ1-3; possibly TRBD1 for D (5 bases). V lost 2 bases and J lost 2, with 7 bases in between. The CDR3 sequence is 14 residues long. Germline CDR1 is SNHLY and CDR2 is FYNNEI. CDR3 residues: CASSEPRAGNTIYF. Written as DNA, the CDR3 is TGTGCCAGCAGTGAACCCAGGGCTGGAAACACCATATATTTT.

The J gene is TRBJ2-7, the V gene TRBV29-1; 8 bases are shared with TRBD1. Germline-derived CDR1 and CDR2 are SQVTM and ANQGSEA. Germline trimming cut 0 bases from V and 4 bases from J; bases unmatched to any gene: 5. This CDR3 has 14 amino acids. The CDR3 DNA reads as TGCAGCGTTGAAGATAGGGGACAGGTATACGAGCAGTACTTC. Translating it yields CSVEDRGQVYEQYF.

As to this clone: The junction does not match germline at one end; this may be a read error. The V and J genes are TRBV27 and TRBJ2-7; 8 bases align to TRBD1. From germline, CDR1 is MNHEY and CDR2 SMNVEV (reference sequence). The CDR3 runs to 16 residues. The CDR3 bases are TGTGCCAGCAGTATATCCGGGACAGGAGCTCGGTACGAGCAGTACTTC. It encodes CASSISGTGARYEQYF.

This chain links TRBV19 with TRBJ2-2; tentatively, D is TRBD1 or TRBD2 (5 bases each). The V and J ends lost 7 bases and 3 bases respectively, with 12 bases between them. The CDR3 covers 14 residues. Germline assignment: CDR1 LNHDA and CDR2 SQIVND (reference sequence). The CDR3 is CASNPGPDTGELFF. The CDR3 region has the DNA TGTGCCAGTAATCCGGGACCTGACACCGGGGAGCTGTTTTTT. The variable domain in full, completed from reference TRBV19 and TRBJ2-2, reads DGGITQSPKYLFRKEGQNVTLSCEQNLNHDAMYWYRQDPGQGLRLIYYSQIVNDFQKGDIAEGYSVSREKKESFPLTVTSAQKNPTAFYLCASNPGPDTGELFFGEGSRLTVL.

This clone was observed a handful of times. The J gene is TRBJ1-1, the V gene TRBV5-6; D may be TRBD1 (5 bases). Looked up from germline, CDR1 is SGHDT and CDR2 is YYEEEE. V was clipped by 4 bases and J by 7 bases, with 14 bases between them. The CDR3 totals 13 residues. The CDR3 sequence is CASSLGTGLEAFF. The CDR3 nucleotides read TGTGCCAGCAGCCTTGGGACGGGGCTTGAAGCTTTCTTT.

CDR3 loop: CASSQLAGGNEQFF. Here the CDR3 DNA reads TGCGCCAGCAGCCAACTAGCCGGGGGCAATGAGCAGTTCTTC. This rearrangement joins TRBV5-1 to TRBJ2-1; a weak D match, TRBD2 (6 bases). Germline V gene lookup returns CDR1 SGHRS and CDR2 YFSETQ. The germline V and J ends were trimmed by 4 bases and 6 bases, with 14 bases remaining between them. CDR3 length: 14 residues.

This chain links TRBV2 with TRBJ2-3; D is unclear. Trimming took off 0 bases at V and 2 bases at J, with 6 bases between the two ends. Germline CDR1 SNHLY, CDR2 FYNNEI. This CDR3 has 14 amino acids. The CDR3 sequence: CASSEAWHTDTQYF. CDR3 nucleotides: TGTGCCAGCAGTGAAGCATGGCACACAGATACGCAGTATTTT.

This clone has only one observation. The V gene is TRBV2, the J gene TRBJ1-3, with unresolved D. The CDR3 contains 14 residues. V gave up 7 bases and J gave up 4 bases, with 14 bases separating them. Germline loops: CDR1 SNHLY, CDR2 FYNNEI. CDR3 coding DNA: TGTGCCAGCAAGGTCGGCGGCCTCGGAAACACCATATATTTT. This codes for CASKVGGLGNTIYF.

This clone occurred once. The V and J genes are TRBV28 and TRBJ1-1; weak D call: TRBD1 (5 bases). The CDR3 totals 14 residues. The germline gives CDR1 MDHEN, CDR2 SYDVKM. V was pared by 3 bases and J by 5 bases, with 13 bases between. The CDR3 DNA sequence: TGTGCCAGCAGTTTTCGGGGGGGATGGACTGAAGCTTTCTTT. Translated, it gives CASSFRGGWTEAFF.

The chain combines TRBV18 with TRBJ2-3; TRBD2 is a possible D gene (6 bases). This CDR3 contains 15 residues. V lost 3 bases to trimming and J lost 2 bases, with 12 bases between them. The germline CDR1 and CDR2 sequences are KGHSH and LQKENI. CDR3 in DNA: TGTGCCAGCTCACCCCGCGGGAAACCCACAGATACGCAGTATTTT. Translating gives CASSPRGKPTDTQYF.

This chain connects TRBV18 to TRBJ2-7; weak D call: TRBD1 (6 bases). CDR1 is KGHSH, CDR2 LQKENI, per germline. The V end was cut by 2 bases, the J end by 1 base, with 15 bases between. The CDR3 consists of 16 residues. Here the CDR3 reads CASSPRLTQGSYEQYF. The CDR3 DNA is TGTGCCAGCTCACCAAGGTTAACACAGGGTTCCTACGAGCAGTACTTC. Supplemented by reference TRBV18 and TRBJ2-7, the full variable domain reads NAGVMQNPRHLVRRRGQEARLRCSPMKGHSHVYWYRQLPEEGLKFMVYLQKENIIDESGMPKERFSAEFPKEGPSILRIQQVVRGDSAAYFCASSPRLTQGSYEQYFGPGTRLTVT.

The V call is TRBV27, the J call TRBJ2-2, with 8 bases matching TRBD2. The CDR3 spans 17 residues. Germline V gives CDR1 MNHEY, CDR2 SMNVEV (reference sequence). Germline trimming cut 7 bases from V and 6 bases from J; bases unmatched to any gene: 16. The CDR3 protein is CASTTLGRGAMAGELFF. CDR3 sequence (DNA): TGTGCCAGCACCACTCTAGGGCGGGGGGCGATGGCCGGGGAGCTGTTTTTT.

The chain joins TRBV28 to TRBJ1-5; D is unresolved. Trimming left V 8 bases short and J 9 bases short, with 14 bases between. The V gene's germline CDR1 is MDHEN and CDR2 SYDVKM. CDR3 length: 12 residues. The CDR3 nucleotides are TGTGCCAGCCGGAGGCGCTTGGGGCCCCAGCATTTT. This sequence encodes CASRRRLGPQHF.

CDR3 protein: CASTLVAGETGELFF. CDR3 nucleotides: TGTGCCAGCACCTTGGTCGCGGGAGAGACCGGGGAGCTGTTTTTT. The chain recombines TRBV7-2 with TRBJ2-2; 7 nucleotides align to TRBD2. The CDR3 covers 15 residues. Germline V gene lookup returns CDR1 SGHTA and CDR2 FQGNSA. V lost 7 bases and J lost 5; bases outside the gene matches: 10.

This clone was seen once. V gene TRBV5-6 combines with J gene TRBJ1-2; D gene ambiguous. Trimming removed 1 base from V and 5 bases from J, with 15 bases in between. Germline V gene sequence: CDR1 SGHDT, CDR2 YYEEEE. CDR3 length: 15 amino acids. The CDR3 nucleotides are TGTGCCAGCAGCTTGAACCTGGAGGGTGGGTATGGCTACACCTTC. It translates to CASSLNLEGGYGYTF.

The chain has TRBV2 and TRBJ2-7, with D unclear. V was pared by 3 bases and J by 6 bases, with 12 bases between. Germline-derived CDR1 and CDR2 are SNHLY and FYNNEI. The length of the CDR3 is 13 residues. In DNA, the CDR3 is TGTGCCAGCAGTGACAACAGCGCTACCGAGCAGTACTTC. It codes for CASSDNSATEQYF.